This T cell receptor (beta chain) was captured by sequencing in a study of blood T cell repertoires in COVID-19. After removal of 0 bases from V and 9 bases from J, the junction contained 6 bases not matched to a gene. The CDR3 extends over 16 amino acids. Germline V CDR1 and CDR2: SGDLS, YYNGEE. Original analysis: How many nucleated cells were present was estimated from reference gene primer amplification. The assay was immunoSEQ multiplex PCR, and TCRdb's table has in-frame clones only and misses some. V and J calls and clone size come straight from that table; D and trimming were deduced from the DNA. The table has 190,000 or so clones, roughly 90% seen once.

The chain uses TRBV9 and TRBJ2-1; TRBD2 matches at 13 bases. Sequenced input: PBMCs or T cells enriched from blood (not recorded which). This receptor was taken from a woman in her twenties or thirties who had been exposed to COVID-19. CDR3: CASSVAGTSGAGEQFF. In nucleotides, the CDR3 is TGTGCCAGCAGCGTAGCCGGGACTAGCGGGGCTGGTGAGCAGTTCTTC.